This TCR beta chain was documented in a study of beta chain features in type 1 diabetes. Across the study: Sorted cells from all samples, numbering 95 million to 140 million, were examined.

Broader study findings: In these data, an HLA type influence on TCRB rearrangement remained unresolved. When cDNA is sequenced, cells with high TCR expression could be over-represented.

Germline-derived CDR1 and CDR2 are SGHNT and YYREEE (reference sequence). The ends were cut back, 1 base at V and 2 bases at J, with 8 bases in the middle. CDR3 length: 14 amino acids. Expressed TCRB transcripts were sequenced, since all the RNA that had been isolated was reverse transcribed. About 3.57 million reads, on average, came from each naive, central memory and regulatory T cell sample. Method: immunoSEQ multiplex PCR; TCRdb's copy keeps in-frame clones and lacks some. The sample yields hundreds of thousands of clones, about a sixth seen once. This clone was observed a handful of times. The antigen remains unidentified.

The sample comprised naive CD4+ T cells from blood. This chain links TRBV5-4 with TRBJ2-3, with unresolved D. The sequence came from a young woman in good health. The CDR3 DNA reads TGTGCCAGCAGCTTGCGATGGGTCACAGATACGCAGTATTTT. Its translation: CASSLRWVTDTQYF.